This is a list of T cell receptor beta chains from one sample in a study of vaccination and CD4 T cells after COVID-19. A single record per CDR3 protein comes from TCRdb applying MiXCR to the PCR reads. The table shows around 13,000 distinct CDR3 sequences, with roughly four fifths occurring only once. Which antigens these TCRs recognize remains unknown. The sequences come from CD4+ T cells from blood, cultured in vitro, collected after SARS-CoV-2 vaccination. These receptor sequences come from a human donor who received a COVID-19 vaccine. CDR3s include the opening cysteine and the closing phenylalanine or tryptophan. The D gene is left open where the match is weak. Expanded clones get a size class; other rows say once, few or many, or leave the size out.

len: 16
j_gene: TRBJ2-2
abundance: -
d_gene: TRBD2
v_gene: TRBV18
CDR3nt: TGTGCCAGCTCACCACCGAGCGGGACGAACACCGGGGAGCTGTTTTTT
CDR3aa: CASSPPSGTNTGELFF

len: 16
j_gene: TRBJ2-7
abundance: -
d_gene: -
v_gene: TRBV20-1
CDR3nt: TGCAGTGCTACGTCCATTAACTTAGCGGAGCCCTACGAGCAGTACTTC
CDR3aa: CSATSINLAEPYEQYF

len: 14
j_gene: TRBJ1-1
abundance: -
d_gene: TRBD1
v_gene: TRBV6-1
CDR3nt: TGTGCCAGCAGTGTGGACAGGGGGTCGACTGAAGCTTTCTTT
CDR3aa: CASSVDRGSTEAFF

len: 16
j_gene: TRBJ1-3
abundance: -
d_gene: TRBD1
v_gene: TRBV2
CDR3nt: TGTGCCAGCAGCGCGCTGGTGGACAGGGGGGGAAACACCATATATTTT
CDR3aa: CASSALVDRGGNTIYF

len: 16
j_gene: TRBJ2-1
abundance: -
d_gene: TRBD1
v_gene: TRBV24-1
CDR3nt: TGTGCCACCAGTGATTTGTCGGACAGGGCCTACAATGAGCAGTTCTTC
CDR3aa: CATSDLSDRAYNEQFF

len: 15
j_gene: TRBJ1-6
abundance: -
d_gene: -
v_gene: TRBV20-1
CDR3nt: TGCAGTGCCAGGCAGGCGGCAGGTGCTAATTCACCCCTCCACTTT
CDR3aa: CSARQAAGANSPLHF

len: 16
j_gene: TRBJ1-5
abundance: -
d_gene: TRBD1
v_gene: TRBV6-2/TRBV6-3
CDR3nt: TGTGCCAGCAGACAGGGGCCGGGGTTGTTCAATCAGCCCCAGCATTTT
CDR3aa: CASRQGPGLFNQPQHF

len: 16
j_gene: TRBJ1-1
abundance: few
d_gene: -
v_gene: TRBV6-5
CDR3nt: TGTGCCAGCAGTTATGTGGGTCGGGGGTCGAACACTGAAGCTTTCTTT
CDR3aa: CASSYVGRGSNTEAFF

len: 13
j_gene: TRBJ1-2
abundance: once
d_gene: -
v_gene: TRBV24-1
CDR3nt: TGTGCCACCAGTGGATCTTTTAACTATGGCTACACCTTC
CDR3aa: CATSGSFNYGYTF

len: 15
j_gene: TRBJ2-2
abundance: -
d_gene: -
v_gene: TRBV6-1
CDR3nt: TGTGCCAGCAGTGCCTCTATTTACCCCACCGGGGAGCTGTTTTTT
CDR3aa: CASSASIYPTGELFF

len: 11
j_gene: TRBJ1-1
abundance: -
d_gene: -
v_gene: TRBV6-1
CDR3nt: TGTGCCAGCAGCCGAGGGGGGCTCCCATTCTTT
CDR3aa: CASSRGGLPFF

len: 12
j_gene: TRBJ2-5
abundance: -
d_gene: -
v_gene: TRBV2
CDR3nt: TGTGCCAGCAGTGAAGCGTACGAGACCCAGTACTTC
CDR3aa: CASSEAYETQYF

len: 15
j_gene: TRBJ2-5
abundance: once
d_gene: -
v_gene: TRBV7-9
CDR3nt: TGTGCCAGCAGCCCCCGGGGACCCTCTGTGGAGACCCAGTACTTC
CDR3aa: CASSPRGPSVETQYF

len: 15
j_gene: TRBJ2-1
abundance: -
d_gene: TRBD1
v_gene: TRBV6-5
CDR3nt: TGTGCCAGCAGTTACGGCAGGGGGTTACGTGGATGGCAGTTCTTC
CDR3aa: CASSYGRGLRGWQFF

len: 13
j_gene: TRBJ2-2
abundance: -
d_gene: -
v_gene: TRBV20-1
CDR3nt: TGCAGTGCTAGGGGGATGTCGTCCGGGGAGCTGTTTTTT
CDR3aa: CSARGMSSGELFF

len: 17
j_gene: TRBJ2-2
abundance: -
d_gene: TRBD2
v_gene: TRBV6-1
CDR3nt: TGTGCCAGCATGTTCAGCAGCGGGGGGGCCTCTTTAGGGGAGCTGTTTTTT
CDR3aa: CASMFSSGGASLGELFF

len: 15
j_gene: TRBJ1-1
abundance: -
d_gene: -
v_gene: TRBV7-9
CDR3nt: TGTGCCAGCAGCCCGGTCCGGGGCAAGAACACTGAAGCTTTCTTT
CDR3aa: CASSPVRGKNTEAFF

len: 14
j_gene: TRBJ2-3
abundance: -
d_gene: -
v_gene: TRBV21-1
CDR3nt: TGTGCCAGCAGCAAAGGAGTGGGGGAAGATACGCAGTATTTT
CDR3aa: CASSKGVGEDTQYF

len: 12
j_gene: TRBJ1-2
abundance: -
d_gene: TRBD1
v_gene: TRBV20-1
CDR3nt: TGCAGTGCCGGACAGGGGTCCTATGGCTACACCTTC
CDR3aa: CSAGQGSYGYTF

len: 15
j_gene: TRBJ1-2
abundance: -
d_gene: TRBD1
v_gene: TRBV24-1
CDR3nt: TGTGCCACCAGTGATGCACAGGGGGCTTATGGAGGCTACACCTTC
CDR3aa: CATSDAQGAYGGYTF

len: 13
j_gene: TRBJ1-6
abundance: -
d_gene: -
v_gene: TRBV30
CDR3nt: TGTGCCTGGGTCCCCGATCTCGGTTCACCCCTCCACTTT
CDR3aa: CAWVPDLGSPLHF

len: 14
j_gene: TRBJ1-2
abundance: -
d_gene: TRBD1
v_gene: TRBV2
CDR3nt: TGTGCCAGCAGTGATGAGGGACAGGACTATGGCTACACCTTC
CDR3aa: CASSDEGQDYGYTF

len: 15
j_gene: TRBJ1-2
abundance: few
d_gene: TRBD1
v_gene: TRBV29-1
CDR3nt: TGCAGCGTTGTTCGGGACAGGGAATTCGGGCATGGCTACACCTTC
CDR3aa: CSVVRDREFGHGYTF

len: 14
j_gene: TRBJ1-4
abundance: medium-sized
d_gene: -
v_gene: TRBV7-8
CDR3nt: TGTGCCAGCAGCTTAGCAGGGCCGAATGAAAAACTGTTTTTT
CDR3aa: CASSLAGPNEKLFF

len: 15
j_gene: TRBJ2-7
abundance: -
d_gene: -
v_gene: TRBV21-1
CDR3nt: TGTGCCAGCAGAGACAGGGAATCAAGGTCCTACGAGCAGTACTTC
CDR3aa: CASRDRESRSYEQYF

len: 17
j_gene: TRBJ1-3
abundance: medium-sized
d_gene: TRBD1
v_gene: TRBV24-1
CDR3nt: TGTGCCACCAGTGATCTCCGGGACAGGGGGCTTGGAAACACCATATATTTT
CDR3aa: CATSDLRDRGLGNTIYF

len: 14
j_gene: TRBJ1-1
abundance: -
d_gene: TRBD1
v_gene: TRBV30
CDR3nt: TGTGCCTGTCAGGTGGGGACAGCCCTCACTGAAGCTTTCTTT
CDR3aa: CACQVGTALTEAFF

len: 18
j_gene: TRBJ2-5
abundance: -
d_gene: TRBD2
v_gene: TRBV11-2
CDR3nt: TGTGCCAGCAGCTTAATTGGGGCAGCGGGGGGGCGACAAGAGACCCAGTACTTC
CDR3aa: CASSLIGAAGGRQETQYF

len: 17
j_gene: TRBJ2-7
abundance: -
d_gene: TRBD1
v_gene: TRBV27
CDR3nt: TGTGCCAGCGGAGAGCTTTATCCGGGACAGCCCGTTTACGAGCAGTACTTC
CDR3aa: CASGELYPGQPVYEQYF

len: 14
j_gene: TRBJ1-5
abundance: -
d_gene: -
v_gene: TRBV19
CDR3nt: TGTGCCAGTGCAACACAGGGCTTGAATCAGCCCCAGCATTTT
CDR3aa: CASATQGLNQPQHF

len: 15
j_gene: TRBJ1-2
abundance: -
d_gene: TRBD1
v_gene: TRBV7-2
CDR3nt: TGTGCCAGCAGCTTAGGTTCAGGGGACAGCTATGGCTACACCTTC
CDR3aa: CASSLGSGDSYGYTF

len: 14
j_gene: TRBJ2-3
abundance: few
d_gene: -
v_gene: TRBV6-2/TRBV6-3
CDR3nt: TGTGCCAGCATCAAATCTCGTAGGGCAGATACGCAGTATTTT
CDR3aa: CASIKSRRADTQYF

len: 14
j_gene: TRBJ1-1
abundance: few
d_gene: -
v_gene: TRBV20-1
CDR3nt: TGCAGTGCTCCCCCGACACTAATGAACACTGAAGCTTTCTTT
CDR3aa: CSAPPTLMNTEAFF

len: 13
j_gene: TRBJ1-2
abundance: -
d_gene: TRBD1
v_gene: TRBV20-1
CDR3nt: TGCAGTGCCCCGACAGGGGAGAACTATGGCTACACCTTC
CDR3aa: CSAPTGENYGYTF